These 19 T cell receptor beta chains were all obtained from the same sample, sequenced in a study of technical replicates of blood from a handful of donors (dated by TCRdb to the late 2010s). Libraries were made using the immunoSEQ multiplex PCR assay. As stored in TCRdb, this immuneACCESS dataset retains in-frame rearrangements with V and J assigned. A fraction of the clones does not appear; measured against another copy, unresolved V genes explain less than half of the discrepancy, and the remainder lacks a known reason. The sample data list about 79,000 clones, and around 94% of these were observed just once. The top ten clonotypes cover under 0.3% of the sample. Sample: T cells isolated from PBMCs. The origin of the receptors is a human donor in good health.

This chain uses TRBV5-1 with TRBJ2-6, with D perhaps matching TRBD2 (5 bases). Germline V gene data show CDR1 as SGHRS and CDR2 as YFSETQ. V lost 4 bases, J lost 1 base, and 6 bases lay in between. This CDR3 has 14 amino acids. The CDR3 reads CASSPGSGANVLTF. For the CDR3, the DNA is TGCGCCAGCAGCCCGGGGTCTGGGGCCAACGTCCTGACTTTC.

The CDR3 is CASSFLQVTDTQYF. The CDR3 coding sequence is TGCGCCAGCAGCTTTTTACAGGTCACAGATACGCAGTATTTT. This sequence joins TRBV5-1 and TRBJ2-3; possible D gene TRBD1, 5 bases. Trimming removed 2 bases from V and 2 bases from J, with 9 bases in between. The CDR3 has 14 amino acids. The germline V gene has CDR1 SGHRS and CDR2 YFSETQ. Variable domain in full (rest from reference TRBV5-1 and TRBJ2-3): KAGVTQTPRYLIKTRGQQVTLSCSPISGHRSVSWYQQTPGQGLQFLFEYFSETQRNKGNFPGRFSGRQFSNSRSEMNVSTLELGDSALYLCASSFLQVTDTQYFGPGTRLTVL.

The rearrangement links TRBV7-2 to TRBJ1-5; 7 bases map to TRBD1. The CDR3 sequence is 16 residues long. From germline, CDR1 is SGHTA and CDR2 FQGNSA. V was pared by 5 bases and J by 5 bases, with 12 bases of the junction left unmatched. This CDR3 is CASSPSPDRVYQPQHF. CDR3 coding DNA: TGTGCCAGCAGCCCTAGCCCTGACAGGGTATATCAGCCCCAGCATTTT.

This chain connects TRBV7-9 to TRBJ1-5; D ambiguous. CDR3 size: 13 residues. Germline-derived CDR1 and CDR2 are SEHNR and FQNEAQ (reference sequence). V lost 5 bases and J lost 4, with 9 bases in between. The CDR3 here is CASSGLLNQPQHF. CDR3 DNA sequence: TGTGCCAGCAGCGGACTCCTGAATCAGCCCCAGCATTTT.

This clone was recorded only once. This chain uses TRBV6-6 with TRBJ2-1; D may be TRBD2 (5 bases). Trimming pared 5 bases from V and 0 bases from J, leaving 11 bases between. This CDR3 is built from 15 residues. Germline lookup yields CDR1 MNHNY and CDR2 SVGAGI (reference sequence). CDR3 in amino acids: CASSQRLSSYNEQFF. CDR3 DNA: TGTGCCAGCAGTCAGCGGCTTAGCTCCTACAATGAGCAGTTCTTC.

The chain has TRBV4-1 and TRBJ1-1; D unclear. CDR3 length: 13 residues. Trimming took off 6 bases at V and 7 bases at J, with 15 bases between the two ends. Per germline, CDR1 MGHRA and CDR2 YSYEKL. In DNA form, the CDR3 reads TGCGCCAGCAGGAGGTCGCTAGCAGGTGAAGCTTTCTTT. This sequence encodes CASRRSLAGEAFF.

The chain links TRBV6-5 to TRBJ2-7; D gene unclear. Germline loops: CDR1 MNHEY, CDR2 SVGAGI. The CDR3 loop spans 12 amino acids. Deletions cut 8 bases from V and 3 bases from J, with 11 bases between. CDR3 bases: TGTGCCAGCTTGAACCCTAACTACGAGCAGTACTTC. Translating gives CASLNPNYEQYF.

Concerning this clone: An end of the junction does not agree with germline; a read error may underlie this. J is TRBJ1-1 and V is TRBV6-1; D is uncertain. The CDR3 sequence is 14 residues long. Germline V gene lookup returns CDR1 MNHNS and CDR2 SASEGT. CDR3 DNA sequence: TGTGCCAGCAGTGTCTGGACTGGGAACGCTGAAGCTTTCTTT. Amino acid sequence: CASSVWTGNAEAFF.

The gene calls are TRBV6-1 and TRBJ2-5; tentatively, D is TRBD2 (5 bases). The CDR3 runs 18 residues. Trimming took 4 bases from V and 0 from J, leaving 21 bases between them. Germline CDR1 and CDR2: MNHNS and SASEGT. The CDR3 loop is CASSGGSQRLLYQETQYF. CDR3 nucleotides: TGTGCCAGCAGTGGAGGGAGTCAGCGCCTCCTGTACCAAGAGACCCAGTACTTC.

The chain employs TRBV6-1 and TRBJ1-5, with D unclear. Trimming stripped 6 bases from V and 0 bases from J, with 12 bases between. CDR1 and CDR2 (germline): MNHNS, SASEGT. CDR3 length equals 15 residues. The CDR3: CASRVHTPSNQPQHF. The CDR3 region has the DNA TGTGCCAGCAGAGTACATACCCCTAGCAATCAGCCCCAGCATTTT.

The V and J genes are TRBV25-1 and TRBJ2-1; tentative D call: TRBD2 (5 bases). This CDR3 spans 14 amino acids. The ends were cut back, 0 bases at V and 5 bases at J, with 8 bases in the middle. CDR1 MGHDK and CDR2 SYGVNS come from the germline V gene. CDR3 nucleotides: TGTGCCAGCAGTGAATATGTCGGGGACAATGAGCAGTTCTTC. Amino acid sequence: CASSEYVGDNEQFF. Together with reference TRBV25-1 and TRBJ2-1, the CDR3 gives the full variable domain: EADIYQTPRYLVIGTGKKITLECSQTMGHDKMYWYQQDPGMELHLIHYSYGVNSTEKGDLSSESTVSRIRTEHFPLTLESARPSHTSQYLCASSEYVGDNEQFFGPGTRLTVL.

This clone was detected a few times. The rearrangement uses TRBV4-1 and TRBJ1-1; perhaps TRBD1 as D (6 bases). V was cut by 3 bases and J by 6 bases, with 14 bases left in between. Per the germline V gene, CDR1 is MGHRA and CDR2 is YSYEKL. This CDR3 comprises 14 residues. CDR3 sequence: CASSQEGGWAEAFF. The DNA of the CDR3 is TGCGCCAGCAGCCAGGAAGGGGGATGGGCTGAAGCTTTCTTT.

The genes are TRBV6-1 and TRBJ1-2, with 8 bases lining up with TRBD1. Per the germline V gene, CDR1 is MNHNS and CDR2 is SASEGT. The length of the CDR3 is 15 residues. The junction had 12 bases not matched to a gene; V was cut back by 4 bases and J by 8 bases. CDR3 DNA: TGTGCCAGCAGTGCAGGGACAGGAGGCATTGCGGGCTACACCTTC. It codes for CASSAGTGGIAGYTF.

This chain links TRBV5-1 with TRBJ2-2; TRBD2 aligns across 8 bases. V lost 4 bases, J lost 3 bases, and 5 bases stayed unmatched. This CDR3 comprises 15 residues. CDR1 and CDR2 from the germline V gene are SGHRS and YFSETQ. CDR3 DNA sequence: TGCGCCAGCAGCGCTAGCGGGCCATACACCGGGGAGCTGTTTTTT. It encodes CASSASGPYTGELFF.

The chain employs TRBV5-1 and TRBJ2-2; possible D gene TRBD2, 6 bases. The CDR3 covers 15 residues. V dropped 1 base and J dropped 1 base, with 8 bases sitting between them. Germline CDR1 reads SGHRS; CDR2 reads YFSETQ. The CDR3 DNA is TGCGCCAGCAGCTTGCAGCGGGTGAACACCGGGGAGCTGTTTTTT. Amino acids: CASSLQRVNTGELFF.

The V and J genes are TRBV27 and TRBJ2-1; 15 bases map to TRBD2. Per germline, CDR1 MNHEY and CDR2 SMNVEV (reference sequence). The V gene end was trimmed by 5 bases and the J gene end by 1 base; junction bases not matched to a gene: 12. The CDR3 is 20 amino acids. CDR3 sequence reads: CASSREGLAGGQGSYNEQFF. DNA of the CDR3: TGTGCCAGCAGTCGAGAAGGACTAGCGGGAGGGCAGGGGTCCTACAATGAGCAGTTCTTC.

The chain couples TRBV11-2 to TRBJ2-1; perhaps TRBD1 as D (6 bases). The CDR3 loop spans 15 amino acids. In germline, CDR1 is SGHAT, CDR2 FQNNGV. Trimming left V 3 bases short and J 9 bases short, with 18 bases between. The chain's CDR3 is CASSFRGKLVGEQFF. In nucleotides, the CDR3 is TGTGCCAGCAGCTTCAGGGGAAAACTTGTCGGTGAGCAGTTCTTC. Full variable domain (rest looked up from reference TRBV11-2 and TRBJ2-1): EAGVAQSPRYKIIEKRQSVAFWCNPISGHATLYWYQQILGQGPKLLIQFQNNGVVDDSQLPKDRFSAERLKGVDSTLKIQPAKLEDSAVYLCASSFRGKLVGEQFFGPGTRLTVL.

This sequence joins TRBV9 and TRBJ1-1, with D hard to call. CDR1 and CDR2 (germline): SGDLS, YYNGEE. Trimming left V 2 bases short and J 1 base short, with 12 bases between. The CDR3 contains 15 residues. DNA of the CDR3: TGTGCCAGCAGCGTCGGGGAACTCGGGAACACTGAAGCTTTCTTT. Amino acids: CASSVGELGNTEAFF.

The chain recombines TRBV2 with TRBJ2-7, with a tentative D call TRBD1 (6 bases). This CDR3 comprises 15 residues. Per the germline V gene, CDR1 is SNHLY and CDR2 is FYNNEI. V lost 2 bases to trimming and J lost 3 bases, with 14 bases between them. CDR3 loop: CASSELRGKLYEQYF. The CDR3 coding sequence is TGTGCCAGCAGTGAATTAAGGGGGAAACTCTACGAGCAGTACTTC.